The 6 T cell receptor beta chains presented below share a single source sample, sequenced in a study of read filtering for tumor transcriptome and immune sequencing. From 300 to 450 ng of RNA, a library with molecular barcoded alpha/delta and beta/gamma adaptors was made. MiXCR, applied by TCRdb to the reads, yields one record per CDR3 protein. The sample gives about 60,000 distinct CDR3 sequences, about 15% of which show up once; roughly 45% is in the top ten. Sequencing input: a population of CD138-negative cells sorted from bone marrow. All receptors derive from a donor at least 40 years old with multiple myeloma.

This clonotype was counted ten times or more. V usage is TRBV29-1 and J usage is TRBJ2-1; the D gene is possibly TRBD1 (6 bases). The CDR3 is 12 residues long. From germline, CDR1 is SQVTM and CDR2 ANQGSEA. V gave up 5 bases and J gave up 2 bases, with 7 bases separating them. The CDR3: CSVRQAYNEQFF. For the CDR3, the DNA is TGCAGCGTTCGACAGGCCTACAATGAGCAGTTCTTC.

The V and J genes are TRBV5-1 and TRBJ2-7, with TRBD1 matching 10 bases. This CDR3 spans 15 amino acids. V lost 5 bases, J lost 5 bases, and 10 bases stayed unmatched. Germline CDR1 reads SGHRS; CDR2 reads YFSETQ. CDR3 nucleotides: TGCGCCAGCAGTACGACCCCGGGACAGGGGAACGAGCAGTACTTC. It specifies CASSTTPGQGNEQYF. The variable domain in full, completed from reference TRBV5-1 and TRBJ2-7, reads KAGVTQTPRYLIKTRGQQVTLSCSPISGHRSVSWYQQTPGQGLQFLFEYFSETQRNKGNFPGRFSGRQFSNSRSEMNVSTLELGDSALYLCASSTTPGQGNEQYFGPGTRLTVT.

This clonotype appeared many times. The chain joins TRBV27 to TRBJ2-7; no reliable D call. Germline V gives CDR1 MNHEY, CDR2 SMNVEV (reference sequence). This CDR3 is 13 amino acids long. V was shortened by 4 bases and J by 6 bases, with 13 bases between the two germline ends. The CDR3 coding sequence is TGTGCCAGCAGTTACAAGCAGTCAGGCGAGCAGTACTTC. Translating it yields CASSYKQSGEQYF.

The rearrangement links TRBV11-2 to TRBJ2-1; D is ambiguous. The CDR3 is made up of 15 amino acids. The V end lost 5 bases, the J end lost 1 base, and 12 bases lay between the germline ends. Germline V gene sequence: CDR1 SGHAT, CDR2 FQNNGV. CDR3 protein: CASSGGPSSYNEQFF. CDR3 coding DNA: TGTGCCAGCAGCGGTGGCCCTTCTTCCTACAATGAGCAGTTCTTC.

In its sample, this clonotype was seen many times. This rearrangement joins TRBV6-6 to TRBJ2-2; D remains ambiguous. In germline, CDR1 is MNHNY, CDR2 SVGAGI (reference sequence). V was trimmed by 6 bases and J by 0 bases, leaving 20 bases between them. The CDR3 contains 18 residues. CDR3 in amino acids: CASSRTGPRYANTGELFF. Here the CDR3 DNA reads TGTGCCAGCAGCCGTACCGGGCCCAGATACGCGAACACCGGGGAGCTGTTTTTT.

This sequence joins TRBV15 and TRBJ2-2, with D possibly TRBD2 on 6 matching bases. The germline gives CDR1 LNHNV, CDR2 YYDKDF (reference sequence). This CDR3 has 15 amino acids. V was shortened by 9 bases and J by 2 bases, with 16 bases between the two germline ends. The CDR3 DNA sequence: TGTGCCACTAACTCGAGGGGAGGTAACACCGGGGAGCTGTTTTTT. Protein sequence: CATNSRGGNTGELFF. The full variable domain, completed using reference TRBV15 and TRBJ2-2, is DAMVIQNPRYQVTQFGKPVTLSCSQTLNHNVMYWYQQKSSQAPKLLFHYYDKDFNNEADTPDNFQSRRPNTSFCFLDIRSPGLGDTAMYLCATNSRGGNTGELFFGEGSRLTVL.